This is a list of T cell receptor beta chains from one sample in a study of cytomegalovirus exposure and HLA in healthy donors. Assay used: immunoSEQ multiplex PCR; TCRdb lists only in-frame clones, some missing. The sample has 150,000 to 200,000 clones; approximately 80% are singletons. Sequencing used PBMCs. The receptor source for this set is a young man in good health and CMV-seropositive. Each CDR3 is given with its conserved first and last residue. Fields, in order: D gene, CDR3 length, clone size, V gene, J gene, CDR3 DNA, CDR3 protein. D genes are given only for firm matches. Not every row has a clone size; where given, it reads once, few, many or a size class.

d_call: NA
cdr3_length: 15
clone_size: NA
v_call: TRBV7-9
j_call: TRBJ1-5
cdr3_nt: TGTGCCAGCAGCTTTGACTCTCCCGGAAATCAGCCCCAGCATTTT
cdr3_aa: CASSFDSPGNQPQHF

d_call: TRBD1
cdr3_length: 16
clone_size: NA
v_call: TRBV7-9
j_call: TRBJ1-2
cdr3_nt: TGTGCCAGCAGCTCTAGCCATGGGACAGCTAACTATGGCTACACCTTC
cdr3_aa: CASSSSHGTANYGYTF

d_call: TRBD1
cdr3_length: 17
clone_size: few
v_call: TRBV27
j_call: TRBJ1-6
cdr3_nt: TGTGCCAGCAGTTTATCGCGGACAACAGGGGGAAATTCACCCCTCCACTTT
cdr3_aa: CASSLSRTTGGNSPLHF

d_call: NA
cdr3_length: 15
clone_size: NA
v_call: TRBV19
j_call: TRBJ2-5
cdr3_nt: TGTGCCAGTAGTATAGATGGGGCAGCCCAAGAGACCCAGTACTTC
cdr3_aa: CASSIDGAAQETQYF

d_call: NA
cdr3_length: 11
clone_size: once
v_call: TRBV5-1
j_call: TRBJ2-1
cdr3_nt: TGCGCCAGCAAGGACGGGATCGAGCAGTTCTTC
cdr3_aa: CASKDGIEQFF

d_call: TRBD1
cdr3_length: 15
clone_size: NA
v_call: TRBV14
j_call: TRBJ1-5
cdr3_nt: TGTGCCAGCAGCCAAGAGACAGGGGGCGGTCAGCCCCAGCATTTT
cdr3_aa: CASSQETGGGQPQHF

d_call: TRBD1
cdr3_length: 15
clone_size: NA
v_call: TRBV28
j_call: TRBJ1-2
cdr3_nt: TGTGCCAGCACCCCCGAAGGACAGGGATTTCATGGCTACACCTTC
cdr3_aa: CASTPEGQGFHGYTF

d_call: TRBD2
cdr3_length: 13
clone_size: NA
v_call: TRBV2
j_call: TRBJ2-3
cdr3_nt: TGTGCCAGCAGTGCGGGAGGGCCCGTTGCGCAGTATTTT
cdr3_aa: CASSAGGPVAQYF

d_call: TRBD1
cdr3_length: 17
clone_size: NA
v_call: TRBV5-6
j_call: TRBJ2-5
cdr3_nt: TGTGCCAGCAGCCGCTACGATCTTCGACAGGGAAGGGAGACCCAGTACTTC
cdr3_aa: CASSRYDLRQGRETQYF

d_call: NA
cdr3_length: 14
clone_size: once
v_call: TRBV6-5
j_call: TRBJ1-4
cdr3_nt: TGTGCCAGCAGTGTGGGGCCGGAGGGGGAAAAACTGTTTTTT
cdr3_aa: CASSVGPEGEKLFF

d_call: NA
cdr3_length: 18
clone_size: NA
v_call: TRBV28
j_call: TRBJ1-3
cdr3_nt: TGTGCCAGCACCCACCAAGCCCCGGGTACAGGGTCGGGAAACACCATATATTTT
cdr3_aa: CASTHQAPGTGSGNTIYF

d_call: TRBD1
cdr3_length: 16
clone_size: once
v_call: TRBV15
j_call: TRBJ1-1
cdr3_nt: TGTGCCACCAGCAGAGCGAGAAAACAGGGGATCACTGAAGCTTTCTTT
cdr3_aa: CATSRARKQGITEAFF

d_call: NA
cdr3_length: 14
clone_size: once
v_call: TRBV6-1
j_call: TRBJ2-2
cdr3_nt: TGTGCCAGCAGTTTGACTAGAGGGACCGGGGAGCTGTTTTTT
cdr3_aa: CASSLTRGTGELFF

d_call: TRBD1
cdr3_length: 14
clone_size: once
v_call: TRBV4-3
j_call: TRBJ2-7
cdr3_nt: TGCGCCAGCAGCCAGGACAGGGAGAACTACGAGCAGTACTTC
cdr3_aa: CASSQDRENYEQYF

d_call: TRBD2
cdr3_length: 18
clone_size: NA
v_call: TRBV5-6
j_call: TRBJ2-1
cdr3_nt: TGTGCCAGCAGCTTGGTTAGCGGGCCTTCTAGCTCCTACAATGAGCAGTTCTTC
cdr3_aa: CASSLVSGPSSSYNEQFF

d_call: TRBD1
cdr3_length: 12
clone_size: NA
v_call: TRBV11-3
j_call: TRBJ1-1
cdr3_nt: TGTGCCAGCAGCTTGGACAGGGGAAAAGCTTTCTTT
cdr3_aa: CASSLDRGKAFF

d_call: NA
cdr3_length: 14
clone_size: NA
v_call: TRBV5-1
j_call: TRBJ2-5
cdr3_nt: TGCGCCAGCAGCCCGACAGCGCTCCAAGAGACCCAGTACTTC
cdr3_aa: CASSPTALQETQYF

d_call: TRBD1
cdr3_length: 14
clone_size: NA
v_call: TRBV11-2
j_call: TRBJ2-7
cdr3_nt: TGTGCCAGCAGCTTAGGACCACCGGGACAGGGCCTCTACTTC
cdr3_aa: CASSLGPPGQGLYF

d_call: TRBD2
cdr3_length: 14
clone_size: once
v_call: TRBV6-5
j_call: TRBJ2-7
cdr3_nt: TGTGCCAGCAGATTCGGGCGGGGGGCCTACGAGCAGTACTTC
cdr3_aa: CASRFGRGAYEQYF

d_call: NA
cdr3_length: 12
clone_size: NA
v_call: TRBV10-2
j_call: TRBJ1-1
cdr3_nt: TGCGCCAGCAGTGACAGGAACACTGAAGCTTTCTTT
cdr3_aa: CASSDRNTEAFF

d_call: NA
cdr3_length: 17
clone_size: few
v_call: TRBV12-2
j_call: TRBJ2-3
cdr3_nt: TGTGCAAGTCGCTTAGCGGGACAGGGGGGGGGCACAGATACGCAGTATTTT
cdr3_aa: CASRLAGQGGGTDTQYF

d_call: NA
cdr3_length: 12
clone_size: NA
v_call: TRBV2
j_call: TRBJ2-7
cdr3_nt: TGTGCCAGCCTCCTGGACTGGTACGAGCAGTACTTC
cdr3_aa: CASLLDWYEQYF

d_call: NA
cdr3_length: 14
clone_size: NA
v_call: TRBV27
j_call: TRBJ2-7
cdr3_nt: TGTGCCAGCAGAGCCACCGAGTACTCCTACGAGCAGTACTTC
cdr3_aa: CASRATEYSYEQYF

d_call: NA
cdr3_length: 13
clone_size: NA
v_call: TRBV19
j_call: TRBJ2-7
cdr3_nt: TGTGCCACCTCCCCCGGGACTCCCGTTGAGCAGTACTTC
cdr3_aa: CATSPGTPVEQYF

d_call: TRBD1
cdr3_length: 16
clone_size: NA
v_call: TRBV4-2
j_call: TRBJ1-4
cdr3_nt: TGTGCCAGCAGCCATGACATGACAGGGTCCGGAGAAAAACTGTTTTTT
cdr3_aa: CASSHDMTGSGEKLFF

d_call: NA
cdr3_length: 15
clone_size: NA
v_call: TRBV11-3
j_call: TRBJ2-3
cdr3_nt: TGTGCCAGCAGCTTAGGACTATCTAGCACAGATACGCAGTATTTT
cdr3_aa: CASSLGLSSTDTQYF

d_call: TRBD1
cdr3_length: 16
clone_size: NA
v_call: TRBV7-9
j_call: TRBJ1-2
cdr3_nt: TGTTCCAGCAGCCCCCTGGGACAGGGCCAAAACTATGGCTACACCTTC
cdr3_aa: CSSSPLGQGQNYGYTF

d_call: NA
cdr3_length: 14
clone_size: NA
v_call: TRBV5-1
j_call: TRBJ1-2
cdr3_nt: TGCGCCAGCAGCTTTATACAGGGTTCGTATGGCTACACCTTC
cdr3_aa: CASSFIQGSYGYTF

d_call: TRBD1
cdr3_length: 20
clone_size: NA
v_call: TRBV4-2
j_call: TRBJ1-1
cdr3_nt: TGTGCCAGCAGCCAAGTTCCCTTTGACAGGGGGAATGTAATCAACACTGAAGCTTTCTTT
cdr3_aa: CASSQVPFDRGNVINTEAFF

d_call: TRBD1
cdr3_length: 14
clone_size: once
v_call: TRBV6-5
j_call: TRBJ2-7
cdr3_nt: TGTGCCAGCAGTTACTCGGGACAGGGGGGCGAGCAGTACTTC
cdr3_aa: CASSYSGQGGEQYF

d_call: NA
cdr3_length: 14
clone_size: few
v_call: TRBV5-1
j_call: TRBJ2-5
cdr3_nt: TGCGCCAGCAGCTTGCAGGGGGGACTAGAGACCCAGTACTTC
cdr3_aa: CASSLQGGLETQYF

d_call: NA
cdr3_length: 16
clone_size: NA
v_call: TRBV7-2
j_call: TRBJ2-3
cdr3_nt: TGTGCCAGCAGCCCCCTTGCGGGGGCCCCAGGGGATACGCAGTATTTT
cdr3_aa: CASSPLAGAPGDTQYF

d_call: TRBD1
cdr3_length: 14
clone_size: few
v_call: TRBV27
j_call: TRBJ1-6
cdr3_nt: TGTGCCAGCACACCGGGACAGGGGTTTTCACCCCTCCACTTT
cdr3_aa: CASTPGQGFSPLHF

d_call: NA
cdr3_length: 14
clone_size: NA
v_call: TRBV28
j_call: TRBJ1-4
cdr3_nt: TGTGCCAGCAGTTTATTGCCTGGTCGGGAAAAACTGTTTTTT
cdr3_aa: CASSLLPGREKLFF

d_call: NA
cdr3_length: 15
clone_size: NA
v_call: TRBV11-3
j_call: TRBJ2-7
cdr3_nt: TGTGCCAGCAGCTTAGCGCGCCAGGGTCTCCACGAGCAGTACTTC
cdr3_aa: CASSLARQGLHEQYF

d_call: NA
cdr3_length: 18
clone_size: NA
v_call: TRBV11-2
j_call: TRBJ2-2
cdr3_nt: TGTGCCAGCAGCCCCGTATTCGTCGCGGACTCGAACACCGGGGAGCTGTTTTTT
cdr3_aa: CASSPVFVADSNTGELFF

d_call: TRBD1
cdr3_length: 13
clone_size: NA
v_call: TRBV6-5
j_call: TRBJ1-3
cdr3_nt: TGTGCCAGCAGTACGACAGGGGGAAACACCATATATTTT
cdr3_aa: CASSTTGGNTIYF

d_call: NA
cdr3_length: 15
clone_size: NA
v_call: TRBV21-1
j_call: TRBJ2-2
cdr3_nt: TGTGCCAGCAGGCTGCTAGCGGGAAACACCGGGGAGCTGTTTTTT
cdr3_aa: CASRLLAGNTGELFF

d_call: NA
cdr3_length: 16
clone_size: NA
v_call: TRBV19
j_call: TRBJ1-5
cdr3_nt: TGTGCCAGTAAAGAGGAGGGCACCTATAGCAATCAGCCCCAGCATTTT
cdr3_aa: CASKEEGTYSNQPQHF

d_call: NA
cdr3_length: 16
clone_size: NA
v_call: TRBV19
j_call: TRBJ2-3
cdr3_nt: TGTGCCACCAAATCCCCCGCGCGGGCCGGCGGAGATACGCAGTATTTT
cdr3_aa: CATKSPARAGGDTQYF

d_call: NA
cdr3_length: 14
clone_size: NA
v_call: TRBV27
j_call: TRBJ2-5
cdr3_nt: TGTGCCAGCAGTCCTAAGGGGGGGATCGAGACCCAGTACTTC
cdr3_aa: CASSPKGGIETQYF

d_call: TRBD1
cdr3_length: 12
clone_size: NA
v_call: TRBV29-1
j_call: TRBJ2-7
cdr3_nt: TGCAGCGGGGGACAGGGGGCGTACGAGCAGTACTTC
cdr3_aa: CSGGQGAYEQYF

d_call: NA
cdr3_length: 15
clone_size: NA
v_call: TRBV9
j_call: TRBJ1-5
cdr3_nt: TGTGCCAGCAGCGTAGCAGGGGATAGCAATCAGCCCCAGCATTTT
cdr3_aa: CASSVAGDSNQPQHF

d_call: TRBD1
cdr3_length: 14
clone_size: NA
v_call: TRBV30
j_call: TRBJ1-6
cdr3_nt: TGTGCCTGGAGTCCACGGACAGGGCGGTCACCCCTCCACTTT
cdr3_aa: CAWSPRTGRSPLHF

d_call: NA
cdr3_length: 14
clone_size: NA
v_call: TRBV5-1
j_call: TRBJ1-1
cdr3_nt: TGCGCCAGCAGCTTTGGGCAGACGAACACTGAAGCTTTCTTT
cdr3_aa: CASSFGQTNTEAFF

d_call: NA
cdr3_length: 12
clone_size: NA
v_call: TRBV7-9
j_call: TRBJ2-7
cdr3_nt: TGTGCCAGCAGAGGGAGGCAGGGAGAGCAGTACTTC
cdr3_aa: CASRGRQGEQYF

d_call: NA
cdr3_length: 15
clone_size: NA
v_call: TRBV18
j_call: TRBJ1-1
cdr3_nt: TGTGCCAGCTCACCAGTACAGCCCCAAATCGCTGAAGCTTTCTTT
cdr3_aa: CASSPVQPQIAEAFF

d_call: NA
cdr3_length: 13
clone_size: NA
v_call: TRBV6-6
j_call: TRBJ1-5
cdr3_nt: TGTGCCAGCAGTCAGGGAGGGTTTCGGCCCCAGCATTTT
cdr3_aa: CASSQGGFRPQHF

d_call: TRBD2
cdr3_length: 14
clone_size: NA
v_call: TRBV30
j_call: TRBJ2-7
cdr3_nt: TGTGCCTGGAGTCTGGCTAGCGGACGATACGAGCAGTACTTC
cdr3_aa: CAWSLASGRYEQYF

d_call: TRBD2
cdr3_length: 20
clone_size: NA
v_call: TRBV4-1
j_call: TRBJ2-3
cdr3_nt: TGCGCCAGCAGCGCAGGGGGGACTAGCGGGCTTTTGGGCAGCACAGATACGCAGTATTTT
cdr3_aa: CASSAGGTSGLLGSTDTQYF

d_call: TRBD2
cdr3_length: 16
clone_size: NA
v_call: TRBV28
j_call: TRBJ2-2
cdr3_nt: TGTGCCAGCAGCAGACTAGCGCGAGATATCACCGGGGAGCTGTTTTTT
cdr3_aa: CASSRLARDITGELFF

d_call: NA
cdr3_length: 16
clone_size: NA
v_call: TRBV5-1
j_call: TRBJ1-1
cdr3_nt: TGCGCCAGCAGCCTTACCCCGACCGGGGTGAACACTGAAGCTTTCTTT
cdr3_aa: CASSLTPTGVNTEAFF

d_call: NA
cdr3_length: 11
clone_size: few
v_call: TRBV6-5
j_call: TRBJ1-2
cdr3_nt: TGTGCGGGGGGGGAGAACTATGGCTACACCTTC
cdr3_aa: CAGGENYGYTF

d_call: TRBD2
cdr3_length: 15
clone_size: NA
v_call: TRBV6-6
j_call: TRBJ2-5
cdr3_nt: TGTGCCAGCAGTTCCGGGACTAGCGGCCAAGAGACCCAGTACTTC
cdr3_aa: CASSSGTSGQETQYF

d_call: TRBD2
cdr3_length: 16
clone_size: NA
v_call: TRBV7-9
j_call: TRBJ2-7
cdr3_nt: TGTGCCAGCAGCATGGGACTAGCGGGAGGGTACGGGGAGCAGTACTTC
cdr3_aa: CASSMGLAGGYGEQYF

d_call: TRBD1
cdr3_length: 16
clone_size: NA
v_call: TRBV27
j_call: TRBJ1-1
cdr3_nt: TGTGCCAGCAGCAATATACAATTAACAGGGGGCGCTGAAGCTTTCTTT
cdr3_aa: CASSNIQLTGGAEAFF

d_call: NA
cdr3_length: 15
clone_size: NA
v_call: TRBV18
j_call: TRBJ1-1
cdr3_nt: TGTGCCAGCTCACCACCGGTAGGGAGGGACACTGAAGCTTTCTTT
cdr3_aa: CASSPPVGRDTEAFF

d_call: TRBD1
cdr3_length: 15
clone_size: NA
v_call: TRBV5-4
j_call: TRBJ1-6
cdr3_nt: TGTGCCAGCAGTAAAGGGACAGCACATAATTCACCCCTCCACTTT
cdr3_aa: CASSKGTAHNSPLHF

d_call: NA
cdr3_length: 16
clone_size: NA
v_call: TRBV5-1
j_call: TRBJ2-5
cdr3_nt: TGCGCCAGCAGCTTTAACCTGGTCAGGCTGCCGGAGACCCAGTACTTC
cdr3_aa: CASSFNLVRLPETQYF

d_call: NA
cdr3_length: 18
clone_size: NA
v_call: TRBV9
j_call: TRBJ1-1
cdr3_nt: TGTGCCAGCAGCGTAGTTGATGGGGGCGCGTTAGGAGGCACTGAAGCTTTCTTT
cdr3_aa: CASSVVDGGALGGTEAFF